Listed here are 2 T cell receptor beta chains from one sample, sequenced in a study of spatial heterogeneity in lung cancer. Time point here: sample taken at primary tumor resection. Tumor, nontumor lung or frozen PBMC supplied whole RNA, sequenced without sorting. TCRdb used MiXCR to reprocess the 5' RACE reads, holding one entry per CDR3 protein. The data show some 37,000 distinct CDR3 sequences, 5.2% seen once. The sample was PBMCs, taken at surgery. The receptors come from a female donor with early-stage non-small cell lung cancer.

This clonotype showed up many times. V and J are TRBV4-3 and TRBJ2-4; no firm D call. Germline lookup yields CDR1 LGHNA and CDR2 YSLEER. CDR3 length equals 15 residues. V dropped 0 bases and J dropped 7 bases, with 13 bases sitting between them. The DNA of the CDR3 is TGCGCCAGCAGCCAAGAGATTTCTAGTCGGAACATTCAGTACTTC. This gives the protein CASSQEISSRNIQYF.

This clonotype was recorded many times. The rearrangement uses TRBV20-1 and TRBJ2-5, with 9 bases matching TRBD2. V was pared by 5 bases and J by 3 bases, with 13 bases of the junction left unmatched. The CDR3 is made up of 16 amino acids. The germline CDR1 and CDR2 sequences are DFQATT and SNEGSKA (reference sequence). CDR3 sequence: CSAAEVSGRGEETQYF. CDR3 in DNA: TGCAGTGCTGCCGAGGTTAGCGGGAGAGGAGAAGAGACCCAGTACTTC.